Sequencing of this TCR beta chain was carried out in a study of control samples from healthy donors and cancer patients (dated by TCRdb to about 2020). A word on this clone: Its antigen is unknown. Base-call qualities are not available, and no considerably larger clone is one nucleotide away.

The protocol used for the library was the immunoSEQ multiplex PCR assay. Sourced from immuneACCESS, this table was stored by TCRdb with only in-frame sequences that have V and J called. A share of the clones is absent; for the studies checked, an unresolved V gene accounts for under half, and the remainder has no known explanation. This sample comprises about 160,000 clones, roughly 90% of them detected only once. About 11% of the sample belongs to the ten largest clones. V lost 10 bases and J lost 7 bases; the stretch between them is 14 bases long. CDR1 and CDR2 are drawn from the germline V gene: MNHEY, SVGAGI. There are 11 amino acids in the CDR3, from cysteine to phenylalanine inclusive. CDR3 DNA only is kept here, 33 bases in frame from base 1.

This receptor was identified in a young man in good health. The sequenced sample consisted of blood. The chain is encoded by TRBV6-5 joined to TRBJ2-7, with the D call perhaps TRBD1 or TRBD2, as 5 bases match in each case. The nucleotides read TGTGCCACTAGGGACGTGAGGGAGCAGTACTTC. This yields the protein CATRDVREQYF.